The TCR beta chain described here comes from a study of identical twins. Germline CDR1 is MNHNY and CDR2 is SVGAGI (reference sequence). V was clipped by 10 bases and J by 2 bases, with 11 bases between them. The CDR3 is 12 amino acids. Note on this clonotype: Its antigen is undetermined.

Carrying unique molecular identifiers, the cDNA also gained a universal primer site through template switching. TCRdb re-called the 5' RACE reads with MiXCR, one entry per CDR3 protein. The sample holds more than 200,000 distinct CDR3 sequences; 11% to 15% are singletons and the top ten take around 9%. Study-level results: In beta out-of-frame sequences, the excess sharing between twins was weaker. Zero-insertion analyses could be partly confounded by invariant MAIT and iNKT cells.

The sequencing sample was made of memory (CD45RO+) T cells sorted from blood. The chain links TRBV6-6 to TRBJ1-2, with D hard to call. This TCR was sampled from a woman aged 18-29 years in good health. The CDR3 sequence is CATRRENYGYTF. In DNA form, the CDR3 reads TGTGCCACCAGGAGGGAGAACTATGGCTACACCTTC.